This T cell receptor beta chain was documented in a study of tumor-infiltrating lymphocytes in primary liver carcinoma. Study details: Subjects presented with primary liver carcinoma managed by surgical resection. Staging placed the tumors at T1-T3 N0M0, and they measured about 4.2 to 10 cm across. Study-wide results and limits: Tumors had a significantly higher top-250-clone fraction than blood (p = 0.039).

This clonotype was observed many times. Antigen: not known. cDNA specific to TCR beta was made from around 450 ng of total RNA, with a constant-region primer employed for priming. Three-round nested multiplex PCR performed with slightly modified ARM-PCR produced the TCR beta libraries. TCRdb re-derived calls from the multiplex PCR reads in MiXCR, one entry per CDR3 protein. Of 250,000 to 400,000 distinct CDR3 sequences in the sample, more than 55% were seen once. The authors took blood RNA from unsorted whole blood and also extracted germline DNA. The TCR originated in a man aged 40-50 years with primary liver carcinoma and hepatitis B virus infection. The specimen was peripheral blood.

Written as DNA, the CDR3 is TGCAGCGTTGATTACAGGGTCGCAGATACGCAGTATTTT. Translating it yields CSVDYRVADTQYF. The gene calls are TRBV29-1 and TRBJ2-3; D is perhaps TRBD1 (6 bases). The germline gives CDR1 SQVTM, CDR2 ANQGSEA. The CDR3 covers 13 residues. The ends were cut back, 3 bases at V and 4 bases at J, with 11 bases in the middle.